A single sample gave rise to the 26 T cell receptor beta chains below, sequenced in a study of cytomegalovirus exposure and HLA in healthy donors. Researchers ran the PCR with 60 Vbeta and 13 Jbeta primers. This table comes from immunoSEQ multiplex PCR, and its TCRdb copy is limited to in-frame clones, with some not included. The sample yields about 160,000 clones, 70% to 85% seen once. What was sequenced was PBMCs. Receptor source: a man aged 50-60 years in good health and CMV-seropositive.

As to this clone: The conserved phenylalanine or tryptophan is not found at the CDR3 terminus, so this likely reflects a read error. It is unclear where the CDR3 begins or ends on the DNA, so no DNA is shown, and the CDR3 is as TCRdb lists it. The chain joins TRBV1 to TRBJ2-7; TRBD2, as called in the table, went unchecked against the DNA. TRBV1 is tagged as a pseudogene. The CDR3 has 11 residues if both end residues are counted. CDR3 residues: CTSSPKLAGGP.

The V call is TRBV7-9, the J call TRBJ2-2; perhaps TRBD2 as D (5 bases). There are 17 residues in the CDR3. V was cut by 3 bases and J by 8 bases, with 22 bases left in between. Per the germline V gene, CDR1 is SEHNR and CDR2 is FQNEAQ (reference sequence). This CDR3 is CASSFSKLTAARGELFF. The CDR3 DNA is TGTGCCAGCAGCTTTTCAAAACTTACAGCGGCTAGGGGGGAGCTGTTTTTT.

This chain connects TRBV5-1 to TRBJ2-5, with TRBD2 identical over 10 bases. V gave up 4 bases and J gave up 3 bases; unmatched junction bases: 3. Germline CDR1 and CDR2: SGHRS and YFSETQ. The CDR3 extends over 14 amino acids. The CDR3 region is CASSHGTSEETQYF. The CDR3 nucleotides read TGCGCCAGCAGCCATGGGACTAGCGAAGAGACCCAGTACTTC. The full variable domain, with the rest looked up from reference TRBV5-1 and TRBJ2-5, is KAGVTQTPRYLIKTRGQQVTLSCSPISGHRSVSWYQQTPGQGLQFLFEYFSETQRNKGNFPGRFSGRQFSNSRSEMNVSTLELGDSALYLCASSHGTSEETQYFGPGTRLLVL.

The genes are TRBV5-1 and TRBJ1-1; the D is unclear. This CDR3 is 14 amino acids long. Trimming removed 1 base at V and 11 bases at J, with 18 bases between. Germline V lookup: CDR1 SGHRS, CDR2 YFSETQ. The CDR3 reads CASSLTETRMAAFF. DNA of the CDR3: TGCGCCAGCAGCTTGACCGAGACACGAATGGCGGCTTTCTTT.

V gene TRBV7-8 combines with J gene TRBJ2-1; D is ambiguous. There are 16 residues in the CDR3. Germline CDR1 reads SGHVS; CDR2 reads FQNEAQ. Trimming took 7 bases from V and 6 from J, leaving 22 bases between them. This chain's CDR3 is CASKTLGRLPRNEQFF. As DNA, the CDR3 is TGTGCCAGCAAAACCCTAGGCCGTCTCCCCCGCAATGAGCAGTTCTTC.

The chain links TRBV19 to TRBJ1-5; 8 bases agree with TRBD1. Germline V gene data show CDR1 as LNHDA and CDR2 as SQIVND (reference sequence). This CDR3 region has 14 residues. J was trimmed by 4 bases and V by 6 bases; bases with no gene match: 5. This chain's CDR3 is CASSSGTGNQPQHF. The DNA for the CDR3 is TGTGCCAGTAGCTCCGGGACAGGTAATCAGCCCCAGCATTTT.

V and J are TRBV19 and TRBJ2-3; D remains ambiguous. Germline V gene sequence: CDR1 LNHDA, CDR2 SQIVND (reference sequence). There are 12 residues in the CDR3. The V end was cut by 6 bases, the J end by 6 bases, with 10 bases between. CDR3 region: CASSPHKDTQYF. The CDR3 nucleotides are TGTGCCAGTAGCCCACACAAGGATACGCAGTATTTT.

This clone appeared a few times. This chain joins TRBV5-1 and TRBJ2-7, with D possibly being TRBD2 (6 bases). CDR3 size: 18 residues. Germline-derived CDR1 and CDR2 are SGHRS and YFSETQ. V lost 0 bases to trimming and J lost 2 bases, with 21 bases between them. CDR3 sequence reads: CASSLGSGGQANTYEQYF. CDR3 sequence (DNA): TGCGCCAGCAGCTTGGGGAGCGGAGGGCAGGCTAATACCTACGAGCAGTACTTC.

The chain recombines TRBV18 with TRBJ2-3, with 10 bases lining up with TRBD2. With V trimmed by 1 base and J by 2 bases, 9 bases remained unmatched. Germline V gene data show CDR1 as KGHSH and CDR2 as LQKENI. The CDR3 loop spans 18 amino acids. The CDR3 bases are TGTGCCAGCTCACCACGTGAGCGGGGGGGCCTCTTCACAGATACGCAGTATTTT. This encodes CASSPRERGGLFTDTQYF. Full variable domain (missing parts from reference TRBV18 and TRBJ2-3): NAGVMQNPRHLVRRRGQEARLRCSPMKGHSHVYWYRQLPEEGLKFMVYLQKENIIDESGMPKERFSAEFPKEGPSILRIQQVVRGDSAAYFCASSPRERGGLFTDTQYFGPGTRLTVL.

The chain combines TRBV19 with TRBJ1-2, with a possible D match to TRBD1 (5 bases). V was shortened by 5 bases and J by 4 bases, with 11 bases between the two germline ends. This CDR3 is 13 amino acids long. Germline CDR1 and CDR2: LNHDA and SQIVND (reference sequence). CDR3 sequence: CASSPRDFYGYTF. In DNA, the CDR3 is TGTGCCAGTAGTCCCAGGGACTTCTATGGCTACACCTTC. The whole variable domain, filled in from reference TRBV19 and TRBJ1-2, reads DGGITQSPKYLFRKEGQNVTLSCEQNLNHDAMYWYRQDPGQGLRLIYYSQIVNDFQKGDIAEGYSVSREKKESFPLTVTSAQKNPTAFYLCASSPRDFYGYTFGSGTRLTVV.

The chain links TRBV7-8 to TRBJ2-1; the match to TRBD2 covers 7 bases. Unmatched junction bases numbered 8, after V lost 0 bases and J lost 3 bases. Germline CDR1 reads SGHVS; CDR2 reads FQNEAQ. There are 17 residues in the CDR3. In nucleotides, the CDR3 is TGTGCCAGCAGCTTAGCTGCTGGACTAGGAGGCTACAATGAGCAGTTCTTC. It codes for CASSLAAGLGGYNEQFF.

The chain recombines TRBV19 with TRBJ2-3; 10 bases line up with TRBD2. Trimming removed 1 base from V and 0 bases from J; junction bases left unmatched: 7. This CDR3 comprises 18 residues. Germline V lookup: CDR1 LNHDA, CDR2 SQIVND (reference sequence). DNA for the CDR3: TGTGCCAGTAGTATAGCCCTAGCGGGGGACCCTAGCACAGATACGCAGTATTTT. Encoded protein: CASSIALAGDPSTDTQYF.

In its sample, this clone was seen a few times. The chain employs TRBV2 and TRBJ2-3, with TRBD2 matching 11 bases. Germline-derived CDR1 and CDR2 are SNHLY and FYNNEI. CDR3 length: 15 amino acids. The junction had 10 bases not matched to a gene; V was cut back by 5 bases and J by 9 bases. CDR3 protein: CASSSGTSGSKTQYF. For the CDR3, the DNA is TGTGCCAGCAGTTCCGGGACTAGCGGTTCAAAAACGCAGTATTTT.

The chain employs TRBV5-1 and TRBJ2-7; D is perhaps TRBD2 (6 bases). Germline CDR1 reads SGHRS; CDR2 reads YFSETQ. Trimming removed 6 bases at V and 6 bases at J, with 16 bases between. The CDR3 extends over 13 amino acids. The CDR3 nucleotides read TGCGCCAGCAACCCCCCGGGGGATGGCGAGCAGTACGTC. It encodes CASNPPGDGEQYV.

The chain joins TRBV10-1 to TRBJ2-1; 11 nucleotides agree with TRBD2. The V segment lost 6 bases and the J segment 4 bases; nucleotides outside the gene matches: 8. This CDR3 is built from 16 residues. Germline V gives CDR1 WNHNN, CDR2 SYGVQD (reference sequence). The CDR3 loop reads CASSLAGTSGYNEQFF. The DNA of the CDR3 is TGCGCCAGCAGCCTCGCCGGGACTAGCGGATACAATGAGCAGTTCTTC.

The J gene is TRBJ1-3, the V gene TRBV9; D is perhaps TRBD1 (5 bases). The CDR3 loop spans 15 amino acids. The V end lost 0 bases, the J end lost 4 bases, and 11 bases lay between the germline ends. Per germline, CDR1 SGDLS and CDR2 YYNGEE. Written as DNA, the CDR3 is TGTGCCAGCAGCGTAGGAGACAGCGGGGGAAACACCATATATTTT. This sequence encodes CASSVGDSGGNTIYF.

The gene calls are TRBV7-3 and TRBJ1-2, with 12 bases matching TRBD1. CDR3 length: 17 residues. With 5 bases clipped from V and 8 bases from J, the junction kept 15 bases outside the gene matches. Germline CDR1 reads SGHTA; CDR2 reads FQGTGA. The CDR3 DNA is TGTGCCAGCAGCCTTACACCGGGACAGGGGGCGCTTAGGGGCTACACCTTC. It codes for CASSLTPGQGALRGYTF.

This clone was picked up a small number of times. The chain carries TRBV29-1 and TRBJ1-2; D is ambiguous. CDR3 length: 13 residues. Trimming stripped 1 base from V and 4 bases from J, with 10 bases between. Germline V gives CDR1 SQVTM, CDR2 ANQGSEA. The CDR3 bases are TGCAGCGTTGAAGGAGTCAAGCCCTATGGCTACACCTTC. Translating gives CSVEGVKPYGYTF.

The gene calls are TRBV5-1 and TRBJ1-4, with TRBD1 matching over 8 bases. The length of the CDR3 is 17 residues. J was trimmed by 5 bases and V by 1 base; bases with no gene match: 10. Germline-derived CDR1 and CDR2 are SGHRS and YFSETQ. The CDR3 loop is CASSLFALTGGNEKLFF. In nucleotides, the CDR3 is TGCGCCAGCAGCTTGTTCGCCCTAACAGGGGGGAATGAAAAACTGTTTTTT.

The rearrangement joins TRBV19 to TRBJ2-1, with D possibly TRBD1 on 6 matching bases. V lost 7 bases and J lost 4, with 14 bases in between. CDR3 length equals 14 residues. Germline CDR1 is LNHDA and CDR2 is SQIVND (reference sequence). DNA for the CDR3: TGTGCCAGTAACTTAGGACAGACTTACAATGAGCAGTTCTTC. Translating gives CASNLGQTYNEQFF.

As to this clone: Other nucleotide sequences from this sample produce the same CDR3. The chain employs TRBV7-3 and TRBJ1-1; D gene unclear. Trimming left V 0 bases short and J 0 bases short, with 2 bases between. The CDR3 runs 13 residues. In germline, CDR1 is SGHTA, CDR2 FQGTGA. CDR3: CASSLTLNTEAFF. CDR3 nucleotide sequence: TGTGCCAGCAGCTTAACCTTGAACACTGAAGCTTTCTTT.

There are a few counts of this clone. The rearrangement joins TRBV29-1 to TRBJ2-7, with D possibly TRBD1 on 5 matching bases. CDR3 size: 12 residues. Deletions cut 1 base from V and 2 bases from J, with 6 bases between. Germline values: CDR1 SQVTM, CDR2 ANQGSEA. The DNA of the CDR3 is TGCAGCGTTGAAGTACAGGCCTACGAGCAGTACTTC. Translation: CSVEVQAYEQYF.

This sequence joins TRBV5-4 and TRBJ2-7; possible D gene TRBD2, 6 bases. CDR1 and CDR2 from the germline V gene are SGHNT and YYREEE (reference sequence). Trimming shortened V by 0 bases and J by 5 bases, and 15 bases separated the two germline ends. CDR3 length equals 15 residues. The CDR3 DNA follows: TGTGCCAGCAGCTTGGGGCAGGGAGGTTTTAACGAGCAGTACTTC. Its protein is CASSLGQGGFNEQYF.

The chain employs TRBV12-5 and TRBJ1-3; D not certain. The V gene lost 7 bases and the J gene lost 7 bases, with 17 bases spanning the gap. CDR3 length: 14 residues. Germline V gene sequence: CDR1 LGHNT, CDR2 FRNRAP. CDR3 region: CASVSGDVRNTIYF. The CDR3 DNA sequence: TGTGCTAGTGTCAGCGGAGATGTACGGAACACCATATATTTT. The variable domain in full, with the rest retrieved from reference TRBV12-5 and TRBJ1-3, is DARVTQTPRHKVTEMGQEVTMRCQPILGHNTVFWYRQTMMQGLELLAYFRNRAPLDDSGMPKDRFSAEMPDATLATLKIQPSEPRDSAVYFCASVSGDVRNTIYFGEGSWLTVV.

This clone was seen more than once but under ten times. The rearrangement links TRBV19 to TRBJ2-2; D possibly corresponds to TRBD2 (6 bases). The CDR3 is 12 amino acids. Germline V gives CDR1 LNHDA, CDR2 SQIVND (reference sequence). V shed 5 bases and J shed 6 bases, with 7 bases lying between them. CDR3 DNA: TGTGCCAGTAGTCGCGGGGCCGGGGAGCTGTTTTTT. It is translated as CASSRGAGELFF.

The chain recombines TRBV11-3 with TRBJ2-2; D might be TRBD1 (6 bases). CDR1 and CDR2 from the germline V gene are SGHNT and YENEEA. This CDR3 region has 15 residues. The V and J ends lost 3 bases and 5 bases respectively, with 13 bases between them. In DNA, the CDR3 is TGTGCCAGCAGCTTGACAGGAGTGTTGACCGGGGAGCTGTTTTTT. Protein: CASSLTGVLTGELFF.